What follows describes a single T cell receptor beta chain. The antigen is not known. Unmatched junction bases numbered 3, after V lost 6 bases and J lost 4 bases. The V gene's germline CDR1 is MNHEY and CDR2 SVGAGI. This CDR3 is 15 amino acids long. 13 Jbeta primers and 60 Vbeta primers were used for the PCR. Clones were read by immunoSEQ multiplex PCR, and TCRdb kept only the in-frame ones, dropping some. The sample carries around 99,000 clones, about three quarters recorded once. The data were obtained in a study of cytomegalovirus exposure and HLA in healthy donors. Study-level points and caveats: Among TCR beta chains of equal frequency, HLA-associated ones were more clonally expanded in a later analysis. In a later analysis, the majority of CMV-associated beta chains seemingly showed HLA restriction. The study labeled 150 to 200 TCR beta chains cytomegalovirus-associated. TRBV6-2, TRBV6-3 and other indistinguishable V segments were excluded.

Source material: PBMCs. The chain joins TRBV6-5 to TRBJ2-1, with 13 bases that match TRBD2. The clonotype originates from a man aged 50 to 60 in good health and CMV-seropositive. The CDR3 loop reads CASSLGLAGYNEQFF. The CDR3 coding sequence is TGTGCCAGCAGCTTGGGACTAGCGGGGTACAATGAGCAGTTCTTC.